This T cell receptor beta chain was documented in a study of identical twins. Study conclusions and caveats: Out-of-frame alpha sequences common to twins exhibited an excess of low generation probability.

Regarding this clonotype: Its antigen is unidentified.

TCRdb recomputed calls from the 5' RACE reads with MiXCR, one row per CDR3 protein. The sample consists of fewer than 500,000 distinct CDR3 sequences, approximately 25% of them appearing once. The same sample was also studied in work on T cells expressing NK-cell markers. That report adds: Sorted CD3+CD56+NKG2C+, CD3+CD56+NKG2C- and CD3+CD56-NKG2C+ T cells provided the TCR beta repertoires. Specificity for HCMV among expanded NKG2C+ T cell clones was not established.

The sequenced sample consisted of CD4+ T cells sorted from blood. The receptor's source is a woman between 18 and 29 years old in good health.

CDR3 in DNA: TGCGCCAGCAGCCAAGACAAAAAGGGACTAGCGGGAGCTGGGGCCAACGTCCTGACTTTC. This encodes CASSQDKKGLAGAGANVLTF. The chain carries TRBV4-1 and TRBJ2-6; 14 nucleotides match TRBD2. CDR3 length equals 20 residues. Germline V lookup: CDR1 MGHRA, CDR2 YSYEKL. Trimming took 0 bases from V and 2 from J; bases not matched to a gene: 6.